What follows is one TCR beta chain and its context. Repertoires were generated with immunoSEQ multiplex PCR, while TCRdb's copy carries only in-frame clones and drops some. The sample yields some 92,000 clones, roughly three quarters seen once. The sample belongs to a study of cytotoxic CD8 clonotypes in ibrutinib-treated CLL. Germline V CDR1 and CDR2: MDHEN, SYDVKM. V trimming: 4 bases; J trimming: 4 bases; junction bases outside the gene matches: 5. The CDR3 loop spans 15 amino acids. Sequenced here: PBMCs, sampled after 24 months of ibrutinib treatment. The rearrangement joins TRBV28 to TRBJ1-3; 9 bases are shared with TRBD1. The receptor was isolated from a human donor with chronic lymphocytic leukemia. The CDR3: CASSSTGGMGNTIYF. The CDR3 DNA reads TGTGCCAGCAGTTCTACAGGGGGCATGGGAAACACCATATATTTT.